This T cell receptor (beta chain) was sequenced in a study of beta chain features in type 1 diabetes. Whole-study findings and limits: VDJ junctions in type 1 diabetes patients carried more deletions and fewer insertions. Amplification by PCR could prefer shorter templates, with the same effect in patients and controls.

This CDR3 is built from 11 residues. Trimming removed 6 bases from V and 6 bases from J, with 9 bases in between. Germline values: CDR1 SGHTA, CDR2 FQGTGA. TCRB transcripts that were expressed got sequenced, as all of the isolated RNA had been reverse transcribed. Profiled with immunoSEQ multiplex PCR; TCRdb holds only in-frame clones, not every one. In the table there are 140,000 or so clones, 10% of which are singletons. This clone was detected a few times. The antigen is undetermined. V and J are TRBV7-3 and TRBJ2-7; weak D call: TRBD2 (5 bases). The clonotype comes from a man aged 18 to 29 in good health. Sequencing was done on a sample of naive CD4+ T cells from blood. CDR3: CASRSGIEQYF. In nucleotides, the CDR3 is TGTGCCAGCAGATCCGGGATCGAGCAGTACTTC.